This entry lists 28 T cell receptor beta chains sequenced from one sample in a study of shared T cell receptors in the human thymus. Data came from immunoSEQ multiplex PCR; TCRdb stores just in-frame clones and leaves some out. The sample has 720,000 or so clones, 80% to 90% seen once; the top ten hold more than 0.008%. These data also featured in a second study, about human thymus T cells.

The source material was thymocytes. These TCRs come from a girl under two years old with a congenital heart defect.

This clone was counted a single time. J is TRBJ1-2 and V is TRBV15, with D perhaps matching TRBD1 (6 bases). The length of the CDR3 is 22 residues. V dropped 0 bases and J dropped 3 bases, with 32 bases sitting between them. Germline V gives CDR1 LNHNV, CDR2 YYDKDF (reference sequence). The CDR3 loop reads CATSRDPAPFWPSRPGDYGYTF. The CDR3 region has the DNA TGTGCCACCAGCAGAGATCCCGCGCCTTTCTGGCCCTCTCGCCCAGGGGACTATGGCTACACCTTC.

The rearrangement joins TRBV28 to TRBJ2-3; 11 nucleotides agree with TRBD1. In germline, CDR1 is MDHEN, CDR2 SYDVKM. The CDR3 runs to 13 residues. V lost 9 bases to trimming and J lost 3 bases; unmatched junction nucleotides: 2. CDR3 region: CASRDRGTDTQYF. The CDR3 DNA reads TGTGCCAGTCGGGACAGGGGGACAGATACGCAGTATTTT.

This clone was seen a single time. This sequence joins TRBV27 and TRBJ2-4; no definite D call. V gave up 0 bases and J gave up 0 bases, with 6 bases separating them. Germline V gene sequence: CDR1 MNHEY, CDR2 SMNVEV (reference sequence). This CDR3 is built from 15 residues. The CDR3 is CASSLSSLAKNIQYF. The CDR3 nucleotides read TGTGCCAGCAGTTTATCTAGTCTAGCCAAAAACATTCAGTACTTC.

The chain recombines TRBV5-6 with TRBJ2-7; D unclear. CDR3 length: 15 amino acids. The V end was cut by 0 bases, the J end by 0 bases, with 10 bases between. Looked up from germline, CDR1 is SGHDT and CDR2 is YYEEEE. The CDR3 loop reads CASSLGGVPSYEQYF. CDR3 bases: TGTGCCAGCAGCTTGGGAGGTGTCCCCTCCTACGAGCAGTACTTC.

The chain recombines TRBV5-1 with TRBJ1-2, with D uncertain. CDR1 and CDR2 from the germline V gene are SGHRS and YFSETQ. The CDR3 contains 17 residues. V lost 1 base, J lost 4 bases, and 20 bases lay in between. DNA for the CDR3: TGCGCCAGCAGCTTGAGGACTCTAGCTAGGGTTGGCTATGGCTACACCTTC. This translates into CASSLRTLARVGYGYTF. The variable domain in full, completed from reference TRBV5-1 and TRBJ1-2, reads KAGVTQTPRYLIKTRGQQVTLSCSPISGHRSVSWYQQTPGQGLQFLFEYFSETQRNKGNFPGRFSGRQFSNSRSEMNVSTLELGDSALYLCASSLRTLARVGYGYTFGSGTRLTVV.

V gene TRBV30 combines with J gene TRBJ2-7, with D possibly TRBD2 on 7 matching bases. This CDR3 has 15 amino acids. Trimming took off 2 bases at V and 4 bases at J, with 18 bases between the two ends. Germline V gene sequence: CDR1 GTSNPN, CDR2 SVGIG (reference sequence). The CDR3 region is CAWSRTGGLPYEQYF. The DNA of the CDR3 is TGTGCCTGGAGTAGGACGGGGGGCCTTCCTTACGAGCAGTACTTC. Full variable domain (rest looked up from reference TRBV30 and TRBJ2-7): SQTIHQWPATLVQPVGSPLSLECTVEGTSNPNLYWYRQAAGRGLQLLFYSVGIGQISSEVPQNLSASRPQDRQFILSSKKLLLSDSGFYLCAWSRTGGLPYEQYFGPGTRLTVT.

The CDR3 nucleotides read TGTGCCAGTTGGAACAGGGAAAGGGAGCTGTTTTTT. Amino acids: CASWNRERELFF. The V call is TRBV19, the J call TRBJ2-2, with D possibly matching TRBD1 (6 bases). There are 12 residues in the CDR3. From germline, CDR1 is LNHDA and CDR2 SQIVND (reference sequence). Trimming left V 8 bases short and J 9 bases short, with 13 bases between.

The chain is built from TRBV11-1 and TRBJ1-5; perhaps TRBD1 as D (5 bases). With 5 bases removed from V and 6 bases from J, the gap between germline ends came to 11 bases. Germline loops: CDR1 SGHAT, CDR2 FQDESV (reference sequence). The CDR3 contains 13 residues. CDR3 nucleotide sequence: TGTGCCAGCAGCCTACAGGAGGGTCAGCCCCAGCATTTT. Translation gives CASSLQEGQPQHF.

This rearrangement joins TRBV5-6 to TRBJ2-6; 7 bases fit TRBD1. This CDR3 contains 18 residues. Trimming cost V 1 base and J 4 bases; bases outside gene matches: 11. Germline V gives CDR1 SGHDT, CDR2 YYEEEE. CDR3 coding DNA: TGTGCCAGCAGCTTGCCTGGACAGGCAAATCGGGGGGCCAACGTCCTGACTTTC. Protein product: CASSLPGQANRGANVLTF.

The gene calls are TRBV21-1 and TRBJ1-1. TRBV21-1 is noted as a pseudogene. The CDR3 runs to 17 residues. The CDR3 loop is CASSKAPGGPMNTEAFF. CDR3 sequence (DNA): TGTGCCAGCAGCAAAGCGCCGGGAGGACCCATGAACACTGAAGCTTTCTTT.

This clone was found once. This chain joins TRBV6-1 and TRBJ1-1, with D maybe TRBD1 (5 bases). CDR3 length: 12 amino acids. Trimming cost V 4 bases and J 5 bases, with 8 bases left between them. Germline V gene lookup returns CDR1 MNHNS and CDR2 SASEGT. CDR3 in DNA: TGTGCCAGCAGTGTATCAGGGACTGAAGCTTTCTTT. Amino acids: CASSVSGTEAFF.

The gene calls are TRBV11-3 and TRBJ2-5; no clear D. The ends were cut back, 0 bases at V and 0 bases at J, with 8 bases in the middle. The CDR3 consists of 15 residues. Germline V gene sequence: CDR1 SGHNT, CDR2 YENEEA. CDR3 nucleotides: TGTGCCAGCAGCTTAGATCGCAGGTACCAAGAGACCCAGTACTTC. Its protein product is CASSLDRRYQETQYF.

Only one count was recorded for this clone. The chain uses TRBV27 and TRBJ1-1; 9 bases are shared with TRBD1. The germline CDR1 and CDR2 sequences are MNHEY and SMNVEV (reference sequence). Losses at the gene ends were 2 bases for V and 3 bases for J; bases not matched to a gene: 13. The CDR3 is 18 residues long. CDR3 in DNA: TGTGCCAGCAGTTTAATACGAGGGACAGGGAAAAGGGACACTGAAGCTTTCTTT. Its translation is CASSLIRGTGKRDTEAFF.

The V call is TRBV19, the J call TRBJ2-5; weak D call: TRBD1 (6 bases). Germline values: CDR1 LNHDA, CDR2 SQIVND (reference sequence). The V gene lost 1 base and the J gene lost 9 bases, with 18 bases spanning the gap. This CDR3 has 15 residues. In DNA, the CDR3 is TGTGCCAGTAGTATAGGACAGGCAAAGGGTGCGGCCCAGTACTTC. As protein: CASSIGQAKGAAQYF.

The chain links TRBV9 to TRBJ2-1, with 8 bases lining up with TRBD1. The CDR3 has 21 amino acids. After removal of 6 bases from V and 0 bases from J, the junction contained 23 bases not matched to a gene. Germline-derived CDR1 and CDR2 are SGDLS and YYNGEE. CDR3 nucleotides: TGTGCCAGCACCAGTGGACTGGGACAGGCGTTAAATCCTCACTCCTACAATGAGCAGTTCTTC. It is translated as CASTSGLGQALNPHSYNEQFF.

The rearrangement uses TRBV11-2 and TRBJ2-3, with 7 positions matching TRBD1. The CDR3 runs to 18 residues. After removal of 4 bases from V and 3 bases from J, the junction contained 16 bases not matched to a gene. From germline, CDR1 is SGHAT and CDR2 FQNNGV. The CDR3 spells CASSYEAVLRQGTDTQYF. Written as DNA, the CDR3 is TGTGCCAGCAGCTACGAAGCGGTCCTAAGACAGGGAACAGATACGCAGTATTTT.

A remark on this clone: The junction departs from the called germline gene at one end, perhaps through a read error. The V gene is TRBV6-1, the J gene TRBJ1-2; maybe TRBD1 (5 bases). Germline lookup yields CDR1 MNHNS and CDR2 SASEGT. The CDR3 runs 11 residues. The CDR3 reads CASTVGQRSEF. The CDR3 nucleotides read TGTGCCAGCACGGTCGGACAACGATCGGAATTC.

V usage is TRBV30 and J usage is TRBJ1-1; 7 bases map to TRBD1. V was pared by 1 base and J by 4 bases, with 12 bases of the junction left unmatched. This CDR3 spans 16 amino acids. In germline, CDR1 is GTSNPN, CDR2 SVGIG (reference sequence). CDR3 residues: CAWSDIPQQGSTEAFF. CDR3 bases: TGTGCCTGGAGTGATATACCTCAACAGGGGTCCACTGAAGCTTTCTTT.

The V call is TRBV11-2, the J call TRBJ2-2; a weak D match, TRBD1 (6 bases). CDR1 and CDR2 (germline): SGHAT, FQNNGV. The CDR3 runs to 15 residues. With 5 bases removed from V and 5 bases from J, the gap between germline ends came to 15 bases. In DNA form, the CDR3 reads TGTGCCAGCAGCCAACCACAGGGTTGGACCGGGGAGCTGTTTTTT. It specifies CASSQPQGWTGELFF.

The chain joins TRBV7-9 to TRBJ1-1; D is uncertain. V lost 4 bases to trimming and J lost 0 bases, with 9 bases between them. Germline V gives CDR1 SEHNR, CDR2 FQNEAQ (reference sequence). The CDR3 sequence is 14 residues long. The DNA of the CDR3 is TGTGCCAGCAGCTCAACGGGATTGAACACTGAAGCTTTCTTT. Translating gives CASSSTGLNTEAFF.

The CDR3 here is CASSYGQGNEQFF. In nucleotides, the CDR3 is TGCGCCAGCAGTTACGGACAGGGAAATGAGCAGTTCTTC. V and J are TRBV5-1 and TRBJ2-1, with TRBD1 matching 8 bases. CDR3 size: 13 residues. Germline CDR1 and CDR2: SGHRS and YFSETQ. With V trimmed by 5 bases and J by 7 bases, 5 bases remained unmatched.

The chain carries TRBV10-3 and TRBJ1-6, with 7 bases identical to TRBD1. This CDR3 is built from 15 residues. V lost 6 bases and J lost 7; bases outside the gene matches: 9. Germline loops: CDR1 ENHRY, CDR2 SYGVKD. CDR3 bases: TGTGCCATCAGCCCTCACGGGACAGCAAATTCACCCCTCCACTTT. It is translated as CAISPHGTANSPLHF.

The V gene is TRBV28, the J gene TRBJ2-3; 9 bases agree with TRBD2. This CDR3 contains 15 residues. Germline V lookup: CDR1 MDHEN, CDR2 SYDVKM. V was clipped by 3 bases and J by 6 bases; unmatched bases: 7. The CDR3 reads CASSFMAGGEDTQYF. CDR3 nucleotide sequence: TGTGCCAGCAGTTTTATGGCGGGGGGGGAGGATACGCAGTATTTT.

The chain couples TRBV7-8 to TRBJ2-7, with TRBD1 identical over 9 bases. From germline, CDR1 is SGHVS and CDR2 FQNEAQ. The length of the CDR3 is 15 residues. V shed 7 bases and J 6 bases; nucleotides not matched to a gene: 13. The CDR3 nucleotides read TGTGCCAGCAATGAGTGGGGGACAGGGTTCTCCGAGCAGTACTTC. This translates into CASNEWGTGFSEQYF.

This clone was seen a single time. The chain employs TRBV11-3 and TRBJ2-7, with a possible D match to TRBD1 (5 bases). Germline CDR1 reads SGHNT; CDR2 reads YENEEA. The ends were cut back, 3 bases at V and 0 bases at J, with 15 bases in the middle. This CDR3 has 16 amino acids. The CDR3 sequence is CASSFSETAFSYEQYF. CDR3 sequence (DNA): TGTGCCAGCAGCTTTTCCGAGACAGCCTTCTCCTACGAGCAGTACTTC.

The V and J genes are TRBV7-2 and TRBJ1-1; 8 bases agree with TRBD1. V was clipped by 7 bases and J by 1 base; unmatched bases: 5. Per germline, CDR1 SGHTA and CDR2 FQGNSA. The CDR3 spans 14 residues. This CDR3 reads CASTPGQENTEAFF. DNA for the CDR3: TGTGCCAGCACCCCGGGACAGGAGAACACTGAAGCTTTCTTT. Full variable domain (missing parts from reference TRBV7-2 and TRBJ1-1): GAGVSQSPSNKVTEKGKDVELRCDPISGHTALYWYRQSLGQGLEFLIYFQGNSAPDKSGLPSDRFSAERTGGSVSTLTIQRTQQEDSAVYLCASTPGQENTEAFFGQGTRLTVV.

The rearrangement uses TRBV5-4 and TRBJ2-2; possibly TRBD1 for D (6 bases). This CDR3 has 16 residues. The germline CDR1 and CDR2 sequences are SGHNT and YYREEE (reference sequence). The V gene lost 0 bases and the J gene lost 0 bases, with 9 bases spanning the gap. The CDR3 nucleotides read TGTGCCAGCAGCTTGGTCCAGGGGCCGAACACCGGGGAGCTGTTTTTT. This sequence encodes CASSLVQGPNTGELFF.

With regard to this clone: The conserved final phenylalanine or tryptophan is absent from the CDR3, which likely points to a read error. It is unclear where the CDR3 begins or ends on the DNA, so no DNA is shown, and the CDR3 is as TCRdb lists it. This chain's CDR3 is CASSPLRGAFWL. The rearrangement uses TRBV7-2 and TRBJ1-2. Per the germline V gene, CDR1 is SGHTA and CDR2 is FQGNSA. Including both end residues, the CDR3 is 12 amino acids long.